Listed here is a single T cell receptor (beta chain). Its specificity is not known. Building the TCR beta libraries relied on iRepertoire HTBI primers, and CDR3 regions underwent Arm-PCR. TCRdb fed the multiplex PCR reads into MiXCR, producing one record per CDR3 protein. The sample has hundreds of thousands of distinct CDR3 sequences, approximately 16% seen once. Stated time point: newly diagnosed GD, antithyroid drugs for less than 3 months. After RNA was extracted from PBMCs, the TCR library was made from it. Staff drew roughly 10 milliliters of peripheral blood into EDTA tubes. This entry is derived from a study of regulatory T cells in long-lasting Graves disease. Study conclusions and caveats: Investigators studied peripheral blood only, not thyroid tissue.

The CDR3 is made up of 14 amino acids. CDR1 is SEHNR, CDR2 FQNEAQ, per germline (reference sequence). Trimming took 4 bases from V and 7 from J, leaving 16 bases between them. The sample also formed part of further work on T cells in Graves' hyperthyroidism and ophthalmopathy. That source reports: TCR CDR3 regions were first amplified by RT-PCR with HTBI primers. A median 6.5 months before onset, the model predicted ophthalmopathy.

The source is a woman aged 40 to 65 with Graves disease. The chain recombines TRBV7-9 with TRBJ1-2; no clear D. Source: peripheral blood mononuclear cells (PBMCs), taken at new diagnosis, from a patient treated with antithyroid drugs. The chain's CDR3 is CASSSGGVGSGYTF. The CDR3 region has the DNA TGTGCCAGCAGCTCAGGCGGGGTCGGGAGTGGCTACACCTTC.